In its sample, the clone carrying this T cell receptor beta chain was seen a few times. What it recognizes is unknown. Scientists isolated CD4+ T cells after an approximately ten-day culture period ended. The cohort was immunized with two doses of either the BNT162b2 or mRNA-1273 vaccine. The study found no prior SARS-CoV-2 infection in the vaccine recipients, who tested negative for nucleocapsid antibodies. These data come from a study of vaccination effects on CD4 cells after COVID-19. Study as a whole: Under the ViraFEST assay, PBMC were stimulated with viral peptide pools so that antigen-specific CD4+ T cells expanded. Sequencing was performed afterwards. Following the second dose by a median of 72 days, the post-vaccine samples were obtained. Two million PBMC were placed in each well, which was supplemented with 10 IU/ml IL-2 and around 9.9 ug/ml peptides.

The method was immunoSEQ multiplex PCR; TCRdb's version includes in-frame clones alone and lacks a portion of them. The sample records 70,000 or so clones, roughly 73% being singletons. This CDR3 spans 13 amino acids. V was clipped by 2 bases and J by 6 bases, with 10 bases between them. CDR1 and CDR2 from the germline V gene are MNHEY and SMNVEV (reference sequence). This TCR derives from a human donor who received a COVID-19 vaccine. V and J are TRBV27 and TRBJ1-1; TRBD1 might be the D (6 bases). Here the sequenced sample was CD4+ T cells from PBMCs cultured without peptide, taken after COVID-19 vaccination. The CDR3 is CASSLNRAAEAFF. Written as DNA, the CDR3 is TGTGCCAGCAGTTTAAACAGGGCCGCTGAAGCTTTCTTT.